The sequence of this T cell receptor (beta chain) was determined in a study of CD8+CD57+ T cells in acquired aplastic anemia. Study-wide context: DNA per sorted CD4+ or CD8+ sample ranged roughly 0.19 to 27.4 ug, averaging 3.2 ug. Findings and caveats of the study: Between patients and controls, some 31 CD8+ CDR3 sequences were found in common. Controls and patients did not differ significantly in CD8+ Simpson's diversity.

Genomic DNA templated the TCR beta VDJ and CDR3 profiling. In TCRdb, the reads were re-called with MiXCR into one record per CDR3 protein. The sample records 400,000 to 450,000 distinct CDR3 sequences, about two thirds being singletons. The germline gives CDR1 SEHNR, CDR2 FQNEAQ (reference sequence). The CDR3 extends over 13 amino acids. Deletions cut 1 base from V and 7 bases from J, with 5 bases between. As to this clonotype: Its antigen is undetermined. The missing conserved phenylalanine or tryptophan at the end of this CDR3 makes a read error likely.

The rearrangement uses TRBV7-9 and TRBJ1-6; D remains unclear. This sequence originates from a human donor in good health, serving as a control. The material sequenced was sorted CD4+, CD8+, or CD8+CD57+ T cells (not recorded which) from PBMCs. The CDR3 region is CASSLVQNSPLHY. In DNA form, the CDR3 reads TGTGCCAGCAGCTTAGTGCAGAATTCACCCCTCCACTAC.